The rows below give T cell receptor beta chains drawn from one sample of a study of blood T cell repertoires in COVID-19. TCRdb's copy holds only in-frame clones and misses some; the assay was immunoSEQ multiplex PCR. Here the sample spans 200,000 to 250,000 clones, 83% being singletons. The sample comprised PBMCs or T cells enriched from blood (not recorded which). The receptors derive from a woman between 50 and 59 years old who had been exposed to COVID-19. The CDR3 runs from the conserved cysteine through the conserved F or W. A D gene is named only where the DNA matches it firmly.

j_gene	v_gene	d_gene	CDR3aa
TRBJ1-3	TRBV21-1	NA	CASSKGTGAALSGNTIYF
TRBJ1-1	TRBV5-1	TRBD1	CASSGQGAGDTEAFF
TRBJ1-1	TRBV9	NA	CASSVSENTEAFF
TRBJ1-2	TRBV6-5	NA	CASSPQGRSGYTF
TRBJ2-1	TRBV28	TRBD1	CASTGTGVHNEQFF
TRBJ1-1	TRBV29-1	NA	CSVYSNFMNTEAFF
TRBJ2-7	TRBV24-1	NA	CATLPGQGIAGASYEQYF
TRBJ2-7	TRBV4-1	NA	CASSQGNRVVNEQYF
TRBJ1-5	TRBV6-5	TRBD1	CASSPGQGFIAQHF
TRBJ2-7	TRBV2	NA	CASSVLGEQYF
TRBJ2-7	TRBV19	TRBD2	CASSPTWRGGSYEQYF
TRBJ1-5	TRBV7-2	NA	CASSLVGNQPQHF
TRBJ2-5	TRBV12-3/TRBV12-4	NA	CASSTQRRETQYF
TRBJ1-2	TRBV6-5	NA	CASGLSGTRKGYTF
TRBJ2-5	TRBV7-2	TRBD2	CASSYGLAGGPSETQYF
TRBJ1-2	TRBV12-3/TRBV12-4	NA	CASSLFRYGYTF
TRBJ1-1	TRBV25-1	NA	CASTQKGGEAFF
TRBJ1-2	TRBV19	NA	CASSMERQAGFSYGYTF
TRBJ1-3	TRBV18	NA	CASSPQGGSGNTIYF
TRBJ1-1	TRBV27	NA	CASSSGWRTEAFF
TRBJ2-1	TRBV7-2	TRBD1	CASSDRGSYNEQFF
TRBJ1-1	TRBV2	NA	CASSGGRTYTEAFF
TRBJ2-4	TRBV6-5	TRBD1	CASRPRGQDKNIQYF